A single sample is the source of the 27 T cell receptor beta chains below, sequenced in a study of early stage breast cancer tumors (dated by TCRdb to the late 2010s). The library was made by the immunoSEQ multiplex PCR assay. TCRdb mirrors the immuneACCESS table, restricted to in-frame sequences. Some clones are absent from its copies; in checked studies, under half trace to an unresolved V gene, and the reason for the others is unknown. Here the sample has approximately 70,000 clones; 80% occur a single time. Approximately 4.5% of the sample is in the top ten clones. Sequencing used blood. These receptors were taken from a person aged 40 to 49 with breast cancer.

The CDR3 DNA is TGTGCCAGCAGCAAAGTGATCTATAGAGTTAACTATGGCTACACCTTC. This sequence encodes CASSKVIYRVNYGYTF. The chain has TRBV21-1 and TRBJ1-2. TRBV21-1 is recorded as a pseudogene. This CDR3 contains 16 residues.

The chain joins TRBV28 to TRBJ1-3; possible D gene TRBD1, 6 bases. The CDR3 spans 14 residues. Trimming left V 7 bases short and J 4 bases short, with 14 bases between. Germline assignment: CDR1 MDHEN and CDR2 SYDVKM. The CDR3 DNA sequence: TGTGCCAGCACCCGTTGGGGGCCAGGAAACACCATATATTTT. Encoded protein: CASTRWGPGNTIYF.

This sequence joins TRBV6-5 and TRBJ2-5, with D uncertain. Germline lookup yields CDR1 MNHEY and CDR2 SVGAGI. Trimming took off 6 bases at V and 4 bases at J, with 15 bases between the two ends. The CDR3 sequence is 14 residues long. The CDR3 DNA reads TGTGCCAGCAGACCTACATTGACGCGAGAGACCCAGTACTTC. This gives the protein CASRPTLTRETQYF.

The chain joins TRBV9 to TRBJ2-7, with D possibly being TRBD1 (6 bases). The germline V gene encodes CDR1 SGDLS and CDR2 YYNGEE. The V end lost 4 bases, the J end lost 0 bases, and 11 bases lay between the germline ends. This CDR3 contains 14 residues. CDR3 in DNA: TGTGCCAGCAGCACCGGACAGAACTCCTACGAGCAGTACTTC. Encoded protein: CASSTGQNSYEQYF.

The chain carries TRBV12-5 and TRBJ1-1; D might be TRBD1 (5 bases). V lost 5 bases, J lost 4 bases, and 5 bases lay in between. There are 11 residues in the CDR3. Germline lookup yields CDR1 LGHNT and CDR2 FRNRAP. CDR3 in DNA: TGTGCTAGTGGTCAGGGCACTGAAGCTTTCTTT. It codes for CASGQGTEAFF. The variable domain in full, with the rest retrieved from reference TRBV12-5 and TRBJ1-1, is DARVTQTPRHKVTEMGQEVTMRCQPILGHNTVFWYRQTMMQGLELLAYFRNRAPLDDSGMPKDRFSAEMPDATLATLKIQPSEPRDSAVYFCASGQGTEAFFGQGTRLTVV.

This chain joins TRBV9 and TRBJ2-3; D may be TRBD2 (6 bases). The germline gives CDR1 SGDLS, CDR2 YYNGEE. The V gene lost 1 base and the J gene lost 0 bases, with 9 bases spanning the gap. This CDR3 region has 15 residues. As DNA, the CDR3 is TGTGCCAGCAGCGTAACGGGAGAGAGCACAGATACGCAGTATTTT. Its translation: CASSVTGESTDTQYF.

This chain uses TRBV19 with TRBJ2-3; D unclear. The germline gives CDR1 LNHDA, CDR2 SQIVND (reference sequence). The CDR3 contains 15 residues. The V end lost 5 bases, the J end lost 2 bases, and 14 bases lay between the germline ends. The CDR3 loop reads CASSETSFNTDTQYF. CDR3 bases: TGTGCCAGTAGTGAAACAAGTTTCAACACAGATACGCAGTATTTT.

This clone was counted only a few times. As DNA, the CDR3 is TGTGCCAGCAGCCTCCGGACAGCCTACGAGCAGTACTTC. It yields the protein CASSLRTAYEQYF. The V call is TRBV5-6, the J call TRBJ2-7, with D tentatively TRBD1 (6 bases). Trimming left V 4 bases short and J 2 bases short, with 10 bases between. The germline CDR1 and CDR2 sequences are SGHDT and YYEEEE. This CDR3 is built from 13 residues.

The genes are TRBV6-1 and TRBJ2-5, with 7 bases aligning to TRBD2. The ends lost 7 bases at V and 2 bases at J; junction bases unmatched: 4. The CDR3 covers 13 residues. Germline V CDR1 and CDR2: MNHNS, SASEGT. CDR3 residues: CASIRAGQETQYF. The CDR3 DNA reads as TGTGCCAGCATCCGAGCGGGGCAAGAGACCCAGTACTTC.

The V and J genes are TRBV28 and TRBJ1-2, with a possible D match to TRBD1 (6 bases). The germline gives CDR1 MDHEN, CDR2 SYDVKM. The CDR3 sequence is 17 residues long. Trimming stripped 3 bases from V and 4 bases from J, with 21 bases between. CDR3 in amino acids: CASSFLLSGTSGYGYTF. CDR3 DNA: TGTGCCAGCAGTTTCTTACTTTCCGGGACATCCGGCTATGGCTACACCTTC.

The chain recombines TRBV9 with TRBJ2-3, with 9 bases fitting TRBD2. This CDR3 has 15 residues. The germline V gene encodes CDR1 SGDLS and CDR2 YYNGEE. Trimming removed 3 bases from V and 5 bases from J; junction bases left unmatched: 7. Written as DNA, the CDR3 is TGTGCCAGCAGCGCCGGCGGGAGGGCCGGAGATACGCAGTATTTT. Its translation: CASSAGGRAGDTQYF.

This chain connects TRBV7-8 to TRBJ2-3, with D maybe TRBD2 (5 bases). Between the trimmed V and J ends, which lost 7 bases and 0 bases, there was a span of 14 bases. This CDR3 region has 15 residues. Germline V gene lookup returns CDR1 SGHVS and CDR2 FQNEAQ. CDR3 DNA: TGTGCCAGCAAACCAGCGGTACCTAGCACAGATACGCAGTATTTT. Protein: CASKPAVPSTDTQYF.

The gene calls are TRBV18 and TRBJ2-6; D remains unclear. V lost 1 base and J 0 bases, leaving 4 bases between the germline ends. Per germline, CDR1 KGHSH and CDR2 LQKENI. CDR3 length: 15 amino acids. As DNA, the CDR3 is TGTGCCAGCTCACCACAGCTCTCTGGGGCCAACGTCCTGACTTTC. Its protein product is CASSPQLSGANVLTF. The full variable domain, completed using reference TRBV18 and TRBJ2-6, is NAGVMQNPRHLVRRRGQEARLRCSPMKGHSHVYWYRQLPEEGLKFMVYLQKENIIDESGMPKERFSAEFPKEGPSILRIQQVVRGDSAAYFCASSPQLSGANVLTFGAGSRLTVL.

Many counts were recorded for this clone. V and J are TRBV5-1 and TRBJ2-7; 7 nucleotides line up with TRBD1. Germline V CDR1 and CDR2: SGHRS, YFSETQ. V shed 0 bases and J 0 bases; nucleotides not matched to a gene: 0. CDR3 length: 14 amino acids. This CDR3 is CASSLGDSSYEQYF. CDR3 DNA: TGCGCCAGCAGCTTGGGGGACAGCTCCTACGAGCAGTACTTC.

V is TRBV4-1 and J is TRBJ2-1, with TRBD2 as a possible D gene (5 bases). The CDR3 covers 17 residues. The germline gives CDR1 MGHRA, CDR2 YSYEKL. Between the trimmed V and J ends, which lost 0 bases and 5 bases, there was a span of 17 bases. CDR3 sequence (DNA): TGCGCCAGCAGCCAAGATCCGGCTCGCTCGGAGGACAATGAGCAGTTCTTC. This gives the protein CASSQDPARSEDNEQFF.

The CDR3 DNA reads as TGTGCCAGTACAAAGACCGGGACAGGGCTGTGGACCCAGTACTTC. It is translated as CASTKTGTGLWTQYF. The chain recombines TRBV27 with TRBJ2-5; 9 bases are shared with TRBD1. Germline trimming cut 9 bases from V and 7 bases from J; bases unmatched to any gene: 15. The CDR3 is 15 residues long. Germline values: CDR1 MNHEY, CDR2 SMNVEV (reference sequence).

This chain links TRBV5-1 with TRBJ2-3; 14 nucleotides agree with TRBD2. Germline CDR1 and CDR2: SGHRS and YFSETQ. The CDR3 totals 16 residues. Unmatched junction bases numbered 6, after V lost 7 bases and J lost 2 bases. The CDR3 is CASAAGLAGATDTQYF. DNA for the CDR3: TGCGCCAGCGCGGCGGGACTAGCGGGGGCCACAGATACGCAGTATTTT.

The rearrangement links TRBV6-1 to TRBJ2-5, with a weak D call TRBD2 (5 bases). From germline, CDR1 is MNHNS and CDR2 SASEGT. Trimming cost V 0 bases and J 1 base, with 6 bases left between them. CDR3 size: 14 residues. CDR3 amino acids: CASSEAGLQETQYF. The CDR3 region has the DNA TGTGCCAGCAGTGAAGCAGGACTCCAAGAGACCCAGTACTTC.

The J gene is TRBJ1-2, the V gene TRBV19, with D possibly TRBD1 on 6 matching bases. CDR1 LNHDA and CDR2 SQIVND come from the germline V gene (reference sequence). The V end lost 6 bases, the J end lost 3 bases, and 23 bases lay between the germline ends. The CDR3 has 17 amino acids. The CDR3 protein is CASSRGGGVRIDYGYTF. DNA of the CDR3: TGTGCCAGTAGCCGAGGCGGGGGCGTAAGGATAGACTATGGCTACACCTTC.

The chain employs TRBV19 and TRBJ2-7; D is unresolved. CDR3 length: 13 amino acids. With 5 bases removed from V and 2 bases from J, the gap between germline ends came to 10 bases. CDR1 LNHDA and CDR2 SQIVND come from the germline V gene (reference sequence). CDR3 nucleotide sequence: TGTGCCAGTAGTGCGAACAGCCCCTACGAGCAGTACTTC. Translating it yields CASSANSPYEQYF. Together with reference TRBV19 and TRBJ2-7, the CDR3 gives the full variable domain: DGGITQSPKYLFRKEGQNVTLSCEQNLNHDAMYWYRQDPGQGLRLIYYSQIVNDFQKGDIAEGYSVSREKKESFPLTVTSAQKNPTAFYLCASSANSPYEQYFGPGTRLTVT.

This clone was detected once. V and J are TRBV27 and TRBJ2-1; 13 positions agree with TRBD2. V dropped 2 bases and J dropped 7; count of bases not matched to a gene: 2. This CDR3 is built from 15 residues. In germline, CDR1 is MNHEY, CDR2 SMNVEV (reference sequence). The CDR3: CASSLGTSGINEQFF. The CDR3 DNA sequence: TGTGCCAGCAGTTTAGGGACTAGCGGGATTAATGAGCAGTTCTTC.

The rearrangement joins TRBV6-1 to TRBJ2-7, with D perhaps matching TRBD1 (6 bases). Per the germline V gene, CDR1 is MNHNS and CDR2 is SASEGT. V was pared by 5 bases and J by 1 base, with 15 bases between. The CDR3 totals 15 residues. CDR3 sequence: CASSPTGWPSYEQYF. The CDR3 bases are TGTGCCAGCAGTCCAACAGGGTGGCCTTCCTACGAGCAGTACTTC.

In nucleotides, the CDR3 is TGCGCCAGCAGCTGGACAGGGCCTGAAAAACTGTTTTTT. It codes for CASSWTGPEKLFF. The V gene is TRBV5-1, the J gene TRBJ1-4; 8 bases map to TRBD1. The CDR3 loop spans 13 amino acids. V lost 3 bases, J lost 7 bases, and 2 bases stayed unmatched. Germline loops: CDR1 SGHRS, CDR2 YFSETQ.

The chain uses TRBV7-9 and TRBJ2-7, with a tentative D call TRBD1 (6 bases). Germline values: CDR1 SEHNR, CDR2 FQNEAQ (reference sequence). V lost 6 bases, J lost 3 bases, and 15 bases lay in between. The CDR3 spans 14 residues. The DNA of the CDR3 is TGTGCCAGCAGGGTTGGGGCAGGGGACTACGAGCAGTACTTC. It is translated as CASRVGAGDYEQYF. Drawing the rest from reference TRBV7-9 and TRBJ2-7, the complete variable domain is DTGVSQNPRHKITKRGQNVTFRCDPISEHNRLYWYRQTLGQGPEFLTYFQNEAQLEKSRLLSDRFSAERPKGSFSTLEIQRTEQGDSAMYLCASRVGAGDYEQYFGPGTRLTVT.

The genes are TRBV6-4 and TRBJ2-2; no firm D call. Trimming removed 3 bases at V and 3 bases at J, with 5 bases between. Germline CDR1 reads MRHNA; CDR2 reads SNTAGT. CDR3 length: 13 residues. CDR3 bases: TGTGCCAGCAGTGAACAGTACACCGGGGAGCTGTTTTTT. The encoded protein is CASSEQYTGELFF.

J is TRBJ1-2 and V is TRBV6-5, with TRBD1 matching over 7 bases. CDR1 MNHEY and CDR2 SVGAGI come from the germline V gene. V shed 6 bases, J shed 7 bases, and the junction held 11 bases outside the gene matches. The CDR3 length is 14 residues. CDR3 sequence: CASRPDRAVSGYTF. CDR3 nucleotides: TGTGCCAGCAGACCTGACAGGGCGGTGAGTGGCTACACCTTC.

J is TRBJ2-1 and V is TRBV7-9; D is unresolved. Trimming cost V 5 bases and J 0 bases, with 8 bases left between them. The CDR3 length is 14 residues. Germline CDR1 reads SEHNR; CDR2 reads FQNEAQ (reference sequence). CDR3 in amino acids: CASSRPVSYNEQFF. The CDR3 coding sequence is TGTGCCAGCAGCCGACCGGTCTCCTACAATGAGCAGTTCTTC.